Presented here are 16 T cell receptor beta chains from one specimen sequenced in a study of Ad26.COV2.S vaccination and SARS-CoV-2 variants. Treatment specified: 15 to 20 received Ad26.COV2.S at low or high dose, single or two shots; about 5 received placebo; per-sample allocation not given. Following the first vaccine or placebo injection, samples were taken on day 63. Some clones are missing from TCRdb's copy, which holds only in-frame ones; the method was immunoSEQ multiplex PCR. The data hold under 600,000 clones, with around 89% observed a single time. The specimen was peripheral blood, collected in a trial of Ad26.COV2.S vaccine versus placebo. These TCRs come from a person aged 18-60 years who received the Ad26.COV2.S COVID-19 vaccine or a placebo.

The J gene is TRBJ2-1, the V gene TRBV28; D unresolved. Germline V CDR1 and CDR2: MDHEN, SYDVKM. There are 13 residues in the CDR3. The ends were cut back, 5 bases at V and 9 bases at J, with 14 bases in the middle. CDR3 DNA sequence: TGTGCCAGCAGTATCAACCCCAATACTGAGCAGTTCTTC. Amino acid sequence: CASSINPNTEQFF.

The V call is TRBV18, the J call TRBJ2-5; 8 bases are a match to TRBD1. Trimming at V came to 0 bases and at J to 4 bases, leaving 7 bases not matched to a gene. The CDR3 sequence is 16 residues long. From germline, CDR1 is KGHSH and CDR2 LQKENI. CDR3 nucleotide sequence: TGTGCCAGCTCACCACCGAGGGCAGGGGGCCGAGAGACCCAGTACTTC. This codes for CASSPPRAGGRETQYF.

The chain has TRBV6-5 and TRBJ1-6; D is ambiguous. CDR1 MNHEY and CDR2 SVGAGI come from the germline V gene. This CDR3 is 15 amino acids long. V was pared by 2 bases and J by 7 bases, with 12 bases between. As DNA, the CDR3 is TGTGCCAGCAGTTACGAGCGAAACTCAAATTCACCCCTCCACTTT. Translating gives CASSYERNSNSPLHF.

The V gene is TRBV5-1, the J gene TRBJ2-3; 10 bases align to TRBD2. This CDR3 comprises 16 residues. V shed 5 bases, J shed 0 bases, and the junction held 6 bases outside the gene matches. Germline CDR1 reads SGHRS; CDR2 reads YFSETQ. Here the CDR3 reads CASRVELAGSTDTQYF. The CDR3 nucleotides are TGCGCCAGCAGGGTGGAACTAGCGGGAAGCACAGATACGCAGTATTTT.

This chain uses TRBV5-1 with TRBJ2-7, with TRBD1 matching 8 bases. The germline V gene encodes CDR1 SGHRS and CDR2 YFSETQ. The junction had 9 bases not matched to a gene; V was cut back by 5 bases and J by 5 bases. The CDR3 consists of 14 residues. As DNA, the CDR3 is TGCGCCAGCAGTCCGGACAGGGACTGGGACGAGCAGTACTTC. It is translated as CASSPDRDWDEQYF.

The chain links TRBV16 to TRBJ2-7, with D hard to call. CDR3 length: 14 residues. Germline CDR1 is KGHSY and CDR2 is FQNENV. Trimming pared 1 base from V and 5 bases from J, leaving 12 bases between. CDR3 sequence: CASSQLVRLDEQYF. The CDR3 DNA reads TGTGCCAGCAGCCAATTGGTGCGACTTGACGAGCAGTACTTC.

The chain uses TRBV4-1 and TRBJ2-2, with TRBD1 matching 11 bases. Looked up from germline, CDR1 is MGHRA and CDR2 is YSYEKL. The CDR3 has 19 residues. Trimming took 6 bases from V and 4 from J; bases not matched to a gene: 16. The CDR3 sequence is CASRLTGTGGRGRTGELFF. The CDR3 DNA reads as TGCGCCAGCAGGCTTACCGGGACAGGGGGACGAGGTCGCACCGGGGAGCTGTTTTTT.

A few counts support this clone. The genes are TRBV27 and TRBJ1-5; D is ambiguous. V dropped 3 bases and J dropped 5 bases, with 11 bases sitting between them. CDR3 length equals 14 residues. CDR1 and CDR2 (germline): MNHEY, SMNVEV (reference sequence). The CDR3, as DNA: TGTGCCAGCAGTTTGGATAGGAGTTATCAGCCCCAGCATTTT. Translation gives CASSLDRSYQPQHF.

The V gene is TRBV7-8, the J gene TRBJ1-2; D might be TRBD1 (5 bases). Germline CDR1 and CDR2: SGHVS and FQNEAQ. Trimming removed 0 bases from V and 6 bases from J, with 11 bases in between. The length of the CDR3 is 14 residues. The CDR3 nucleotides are TGTGCCAGCAGCTTAGCGCTCCAGGGAGATGGCTACACCTTC. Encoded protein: CASSLALQGDGYTF.

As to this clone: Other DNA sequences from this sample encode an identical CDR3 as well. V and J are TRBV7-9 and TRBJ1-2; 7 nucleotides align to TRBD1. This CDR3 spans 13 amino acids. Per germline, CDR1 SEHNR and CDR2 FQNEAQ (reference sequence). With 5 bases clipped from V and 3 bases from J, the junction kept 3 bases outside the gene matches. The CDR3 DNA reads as TGTGCCAGCAGCCCCGGGACAGACTATGGCTACACCTTC. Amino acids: CASSPGTDYGYTF.

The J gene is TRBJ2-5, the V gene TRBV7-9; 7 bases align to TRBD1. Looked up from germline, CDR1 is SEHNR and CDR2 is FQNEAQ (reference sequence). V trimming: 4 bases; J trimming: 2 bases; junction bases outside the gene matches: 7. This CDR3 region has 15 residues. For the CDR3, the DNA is TGTGCCAGCAGCTCTTTCGGGACAGTACAAGAGACCCAGTACTTC. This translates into CASSSFGTVQETQYF.

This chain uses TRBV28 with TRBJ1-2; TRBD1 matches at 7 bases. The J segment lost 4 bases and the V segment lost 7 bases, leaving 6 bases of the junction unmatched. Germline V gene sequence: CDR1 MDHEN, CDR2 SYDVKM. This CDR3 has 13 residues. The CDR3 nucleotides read TGTGCCAGCACCCCACAGGGGCTCTATGGCTACACCTTC. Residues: CASTPQGLYGYTF.

The CDR3 nucleotides read TGTGCCAGCAGCTTAGTTGACTCCCCGGTCTCTGAAGCTTTCTTT. It specifies CASSLVDSPVSEAFF. The chain employs TRBV13 and TRBJ1-1, with no clear D. V was cut by 1 base and J by 6 bases, with 15 bases left in between. Per germline, CDR1 PRHDT and CDR2 FYEKMQ (reference sequence). The CDR3 runs 15 residues.

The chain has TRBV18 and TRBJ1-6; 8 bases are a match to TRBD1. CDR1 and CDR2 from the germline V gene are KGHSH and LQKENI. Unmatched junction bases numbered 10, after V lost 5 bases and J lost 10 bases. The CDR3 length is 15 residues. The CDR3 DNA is TGTGCCAGCTCAGGAGGACAGGGAGGGGGATCACCCCTCCACTTT. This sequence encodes CASSGGQGGGSPLHF.

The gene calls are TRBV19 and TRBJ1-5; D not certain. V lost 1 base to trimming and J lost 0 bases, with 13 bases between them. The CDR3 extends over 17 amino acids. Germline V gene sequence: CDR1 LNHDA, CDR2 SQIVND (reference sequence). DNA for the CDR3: TGTGCCAGTAGTATAGCCGCCGGAAGGGATAGCAATCAGCCCCAGCATTTT. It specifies CASSIAAGRDSNQPQHF.

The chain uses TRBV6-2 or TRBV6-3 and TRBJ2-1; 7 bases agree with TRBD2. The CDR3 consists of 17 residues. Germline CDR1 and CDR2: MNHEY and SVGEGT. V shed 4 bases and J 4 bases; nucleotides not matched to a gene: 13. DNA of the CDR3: TGTGCCAGCAGTTCGCCCTCCACTAGCGTACTGTACAATGAGCAGTTCTTC. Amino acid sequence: CASSSPSTSVLYNEQFF.